These T cell receptor beta chains were read from a single sample in a study of regulatory T cells in long-lasting Graves disease. TCRdb passed the multiplex PCR reads through MiXCR, listing each CDR3 protein once. The profile shows hundreds of thousands of distinct CDR3 sequences, around 16% of them singletons. These data were also reused for a study on T cells in Graves' hyperthyroidism and ophthalmopathy.

Here the sequenced sample was peripheral blood mononuclear cells (PBMCs), taken at new diagnosis, from a patient treated with antithyroid drugs. These receptors were collected from a woman aged 40 to 65 with Graves disease. The CDR3 runs from the conserved cysteine through the conserved F or W. A D gene is named only where the DNA matches it firmly. Clone size is given for some rows only: seen once, a few or many times, or a class if the clone is expanded.

d_gene | j_gene | abundance | v_gene | CDR3aa | CDR3nt
NA | TRBJ2-1 | NA | TRBV12-3/TRBV12-4 | CASSHSSSYNEQFF | TGTGCCAGCAGTCACAGTAGCTCCTACAATGAGCAGTTCTTC
NA | TRBJ1-4 | few | TRBV19 | CASSPRHDRFQEKLFF | TGTGCCAGTAGTCCCCGACACGACAGGTTTCAAGAAAAACTGTTTTTT
NA | TRBJ1-5 | many | TRBV2 | CASSPWGPGQPQHF | TGTGCCAGCAGTCCCTGGGGGCCAGGGCAGCCCCAGCATTTT
TRBD2 | TRBJ2-1 | many | TRBV20-1 | CSANPGLPFGYNEQFF | TGCAGTGCAAACCCGGGACTACCCTTCGGTTACAATGAGCAGTTCTTC
NA | TRBJ2-3 | NA | TRBV12-5 | CASGLRPGTSTDTQYF | TGTGCTAGTGGTTTGCGCCCCGGGACTAGCACAGATACGCAGTATTTT
NA | TRBJ1-2 | NA | TRBV19 | CASNPHEAKWGYTF | TGTGCCAGTAACCCTCATGAGGCTAAGTGGGGCTACACCTTC
NA | TRBJ1-4 | many | TRBV14 | CASSHTGEKLFF | TGTGCCAGCAGCCACACAGGCGAAAAACTGTTTTTT
NA | TRBJ2-7 | many | TRBV11-2 | CASRLDGMPSYEQYF | TGTGCCAGCAGACTGGACGGTATGCCGTCCTACGAGCAGTACTTC
NA | TRBJ1-1 | NA | TRBV6-6 | CASSYSALGGTEAFF | TGTGCCAGCAGTTACTCGGCTCTAGGGGGTACTGAAGCTTTCTTT
TRBD1 | TRBJ2-7 | many | TRBV6-2/TRBV6-3 | CASSYTQGTGGYEQYF | TGTGCCAGCAGTTACACCCAAGGGACAGGGGGGTACGAGCAGTACTTC
TRBD1 | TRBJ2-7 | few | TRBV6-5 | CASSYSGQGGNYEQYF | TGTGCCAGCAGTTACTCGGGACAGGGGGGTAACTACGAGCAGTACTTC
NA | TRBJ1-3 | many | TRBV5-1 | CASSLDPGSGNTIYF | TGTGCCAGCAGCTTAGACCCAGGGTCTGGAAACACCATATATTTT
TRBD2 | TRBJ2-1 | many | TRBV11-2 | CASSFRTSGGGYEQFF | TGTGCCAGCAGCTTCCGGACTAGCGGGGGGGGCTATGAGCAGTTCTTC
NA | TRBJ2-3 | NA | TRBV5-1 | CASSLMGSARTDTQYF | TGCGCCAGCAGCTTAATGGGGTCGGCACGCACAGATACGCAGTATTTT
NA | TRBJ1-3 | few | TRBV6-1 | CASSGGLQSSGNTIYF | TGTGCCAGCAGTGGGGGACTCCAGAGCTCTGGAAACACCATATATTTT
NA | TRBJ1-4 | many | TRBV2 | CASSRDGINEKLFF | TGTGCCAGCAGCCGGGACGGGATTAATGAAAAACTGTTTTTT
TRBD2 | TRBJ2-5 | many | TRBV2 | CAAVLAGFQETQYF | TGTGCCGCCGTACTAGCGGGGTTTCAAGAGACCCAGTACTTC
TRBD1 | TRBJ1-2 | few | TRBV3-1 | CASSPPTGDSYTF | TGTGCCAGCAGCCCCCCCACAGGGGACAGCTACACCTTC
TRBD1 | TRBJ2-7 | many | TRBV28 | CASSSKTTFTRDRAPYEQYF | TGTGCCAGCAGTTCCAAGACGACTTTTACCCGGGACAGGGCCCCCTACGAGCAGTACTTC
NA | TRBJ2-4 | NA | TRBV18 | CASSPPGTVGNIQYF | TGTGCCAGCTCACCACCCGGGACCGTGGGGAACATTCAGTACTTC
TRBD2 | TRBJ2-5 | few | TRBV7-9 | CASSHSRGDQETQYF | TGTGCCAGCAGTCACTCGCGGGGGGACCAAGAGACCCAGTACTTC
NA | TRBJ2-2 | few | TRBV24-1 | CATAGPPNTGELFF | TGTGCCACCGCGGGGCCCCCGAACACCGGGGAGCTGTTTTTT
TRBD1 | TRBJ2-5 | few | TRBV12-3/TRBV12-4 | CASSISRQGETQYF | TGTGCCAGCAGTATATCGAGACAGGGGGAGACCCAGTACTTC
TRBD1 | TRBJ1-1 | many | TRBV15 | CATSSDRGRETEAFF | TGTGCCACCAGCAGCGACAGGGGGCGTGAGACTGAAGCTTTCTTT
TRBD2 | TRBJ2-1 | many | TRBV11-2 | CASSLFTRRTRTNEQFF | TGTGCCAGCAGCTTATTCACGAGGCGGACTAGGACCAATGAGCAGTTCTTC
TRBD1 | TRBJ1-5 | many | TRBV6-1 | CASREGTGTRNQPQHF | TGTGCCAGCAGGGAGGGGACAGGGACTAGGAATCAGCCCCAGCATTTT
NA | TRBJ2-2 | few | TRBV5-1 | CASRVSGVGTGELFF | TGCGCCAGCCGAGTGTCAGGGGTGGGCACCGGGGAGCTGTTTTTT
NA | TRBJ1-2 | many | TRBV29-1 | CSVTENYGYTF | TGCAGCGTCACAGAGAACTATGGCTACACCTTC
NA | TRBJ2-3 | many | TRBV11-2 | CASSLDAGRDTQYF | TGTGCCAGCAGCTTAGATGCAGGGAGAGATACGCAGTATTTT
NA | TRBJ2-7 | many | TRBV2 | CASSESEGLRSYEQYF | TGTGCCAGCAGTGAATCGGAGGGATTAAGGTCCTACGAGCAGTACTTC
TRBD2 | TRBJ2-3 | NA | TRBV11-2 | CASSLGLAGGVADTQYF | TGTGCCAGCAGCTTGGGACTAGCGGGGGGTGTCGCAGATACGCAGTATTTT
NA | TRBJ1-6 | many | TRBV11-2 | CASSLSSDGSPLHF | TGTGCCAGCAGCTTAAGCTCGGATGGTTCACCCCTCCACTTT
NA | TRBJ1-1 | many | TRBV5-1 | CASSLEGGRDEAFF | TGCGCCAGCAGCTTGGAAGGGGGGCGAGATGAAGCTTTCTTT
TRBD1 | TRBJ1-1 | many | TRBV10-3 | CAIMGQGAGNTEAFF | TGTGCCATCATGGGACAGGGGGCAGGGAACACTGAAGCTTTCTTT
NA | TRBJ1-2 | few | TRBV7-9 | CASSLAIAYGYTF | TGTGCCAGCAGCTTAGCCATCGCCTATGGCTACACCTTC
NA | TRBJ2-7 | many | TRBV9 | CASSVGYRETYEQYF | TGTGCCAGCAGCGTAGGGTACAGGGAAACCTACGAGCAGTACTTC
TRBD1 | TRBJ1-1 | NA | TRBV7-2 | CASSSSLRGGAFF | TGTGCCAGCAGCTCCTCTCTCAGGGGGGGGGCTTTCTTT
NA | TRBJ1-5 | many | TRBV18 | CASSPTSNQPQHF | TGTGCCAGCAGTCCGACGAGCAATCAGCCCCAGCATTTT
NA | TRBJ1-2 | many | TRBV30 | CAWSGGARNYGYTF | TGTGCCTGGAGTGGCGGGGCGCGTAACTATGGCTACACCTTC
NA | TRBJ2-7 | NA | TRBV10-3 | CAISSNGNNEQYF | TGTGCCATCAGTTCAAACGGGAACAATGAGCAGTACTTC
TRBD1 | TRBJ1-6 | NA | TRBV19 | CASSTMGQLGSPLHF | TGTGCCAGTAGTACCATGGGACAGCTGGGGTCACCCCTCCACTTT
TRBD2 | TRBJ2-5 | many | TRBV3-1 | CASSPTSGGETQYF | TGTGCCAGCAGCCCAACTAGCGGGGGTGAGACCCAGTACTTC
NA | TRBJ2-2 | many | TRBV27 | CASSSRVGGELFF | TGTGCCAGCAGTTCCAGGGTTGGCGGGGAGCTGTTTTTT
TRBD1 | TRBJ1-1 | many | TRBV6-1 | CASRLRDRGWLNTEAFF | TGTGCCAGCAGACTTAGGGACAGGGGTTGGCTAAACACTGAAGCTTTCTTT
NA | TRBJ1-3 | NA | TRBV6-1 | CASSRGPSGGNTIYF | TGTGCCAGCAGTCGCGGACCAAGCGGGGGAAACACCATATATTTT
TRBD1 | TRBJ1-3 | NA | TRBV19 | CASNPQGAPGNTIYF | TGTGCCAGTAACCCACAGGGGGCACCTGGAAACACCATATATTTT
TRBD2 | TRBJ2-1 | NA | TRBV12-3/TRBV12-4 | CASTNAAGGHNEQFF | TGTGCCAGCACCAATGCTGCGGGGGGTCACAATGAGCAGTTCTTC
NA | TRBJ1-2 | many | TRBV28 | CASNKQGSYGYTF | TGTGCCAGCAACAAACAGGGAAGCTATGGCTACACCTTC
NA | TRBJ1-6 | many | TRBV28 | CASSLETSVSPLHF | TGTGCCAGCAGTTTAGAGACTTCGGTTTCACCCCTCCACTTT
TRBD1 | TRBJ1-1 | many | TRBV28 | CASSSLDRDRDTEAFF | TGTGCCAGCAGTTCGCTAGACCGGGACAGGGACACTGAAGCTTTCTTT
NA | TRBJ1-1 | many | TRBV27 | CASKIEGRTNTEAFF | TGTGCCAGCAAGATAGAAGGGCGGACGAACACTGAAGCTTTCTTT
NA | TRBJ2-5 | few | TRBV14 | CASSLSGKTQYF | TGTGCCAGCAGCCTCTCGGGGAAGACCCAGTACTTC